These 7 T cell receptor beta chains came from one sample sequenced in a study of T cells in women clearing cervical HPV infection. Sequenced by immunoSEQ multiplex PCR; TCRdb stores in-frame clones only, minus some. The sample totals about 35,000 clones; its top ten clones hold less than 9.5%. The sequenced material came from blood buffy coat. The receptors here all came from a woman between 18 and 69 years old with a cervical HPV16 infection that either progressed to CIN3+ or cleared (not recorded which).

Note on this clone: At one of its ends the junction is not consistent with the germline gene, which may arise from a read error. The read gets to within 3 residues of the CDR3 end, and the germline J gene fills in the rest. This rearrangement joins TRBV19 to TRBJ2-1, with 8 nucleotides matching TRBD2. The germline gives CDR1 LNHDA, CDR2 SQIVND (reference sequence). This CDR3 spans 16 amino acids. CDR3 loop: CTSNPGRGGSYNEQFF. Partial CDR3 DNA: TGTACCAGTAACCCCGGTCGGGGGGGGAGTTACAATGAG.

On this clone itself: The DNA ends 3 residues before the CDR3 does, and the rest of the CDR3 is filled in from the germline J gene. The chain combines TRBV7-6 with TRBJ1-2, with 7 bases identical to TRBD1. The CDR3 totals 15 residues. Germline V lookup: CDR1 SGHVS, CDR2 FNYEAQ. CDR3 bases read: TGTGCCAGCAGCCACCCGGGACAGATGATTTACGAC. The encoded protein is CASSHPGQMIYD. In full, the CDR3 is CASSHPGQMIYDYTF.

CDR3: CSATHSTGYYGYTF. Incomplete CDR3 DNA: TGCAGTGCTACCCACTCGACAGGGTACTATGGC. The chain combines TRBV20-1 with TRBJ1-2, with 7 bases aligning to TRBD1. With the read ending 3 residues before the CDR3 end, the germline J gene is used to fill in that end. From germline, CDR1 is DFQATT and CDR2 SNEGSKA (reference sequence). Losses at the gene ends were 4 bases for V and 3 bases for J; bases not matched to a gene: 8. This CDR3 has 14 amino acids.

A word on this clone: Read sequence stops 3 residues before the CDR3 end, and the germline J gene provides the missing end. This chain links TRBV20-1 with TRBJ1-2; 7 bases align to TRBD1. Germline V gene lookup returns CDR1 DFQATT and CDR2 SNEGSKA (reference sequence). Unmatched junction bases numbered 18, after V lost 1 base and J lost 4 bases. This CDR3 is built from 18 residues. The sequenced part of the CDR3 DNA is TGCAGTGCTAGAGTACTCGGCGGAACAGGGGTCCATTTCTATGGC. The encoded protein is CSARVLGGTGVHFYG. The whole CDR3 protein reads CSARVLGGTGVHFYGYTF.

To note about this clone: The read halts 3 residues ahead of the CDR3 end, with the missing end drawn from the germline J gene. The chain links TRBV12-3 or TRBV12-4 to TRBJ1-5; D may be TRBD1 (6 bases). The V end was cut by 6 bases, the J end by 7 bases, with 16 bases between. The CDR3 runs to 14 residues. The DNA read from the CDR3 is TGTGCCAGCAGCGGCAGGGGTGAAGGACAGCCC. It codes for CASSGRGEGQP. In full, the CDR3 is CASSGRGEGQPQHF.

CDR3 DNA, as far as it was read: TGTGCCAGCTCGCCCGGGACAGGAGCTTACAATGAG. Amino acids: CASSPGTGAYNE. Given in full, the CDR3 is CASSPGTGAYNEQFF. This sequence joins TRBV18 and TRBJ2-1; 8 bases map to TRBD1. The read is 3 residues too short to cover the CDR3 end, so that end is filled in from the germline J gene. The CDR3 spans 15 residues. J was trimmed by 4 bases and V by 6 bases; bases with no gene match: 8. CDR1 is KGHSH and CDR2 is LQKENI in the germline V gene.

A remark on this clone: The CDR3 goes on 3 residues after the read ends, and that part is filled in from the germline J gene. V is TRBV12-3 or TRBV12-4 and J is TRBJ1-5; D might be TRBD1 (5 bases). Trimming took off 6 bases at V and 4 bases at J, with 22 bases between the two ends. CDR3 length: 17 residues. The CDR3 is CASSYLRDLARNQPQHF. The part of the CDR3 DNA that was read is TGTGCCAGCAGCTATCTCCGGGACCTAGCGAGGAATCAGCCC.